This T cell receptor (beta chain) was identified in a study of radiation and T cells in renal cell carcinoma. Study-level findings and limits: In blood, top tumor clones expanded by 2 weeks, shrinking by 4.

With regard to this clone: Its antigen is currently unknown.

Regarding time point: blood 2 weeks post-SBRT. Indicated treatment: 15 Gy SBRT to primary tumor, nephrectomy 4 weeks later. V gave up 4 bases and J gave up 3 bases, with 18 bases separating them. CDR3 length: 16 residues. CDR1 and CDR2 (germline): SGHNT, YYREEE (reference sequence). The assay was immunoSEQ multiplex PCR, and TCRdb's table has in-frame clones only and misses some. The table has just over 150,000 clones, about 91% seen once. The sequence was obtained from a woman aged 50 to 60 with renal cell carcinoma. This sequence joins TRBV5-4 and TRBJ2-3; D is unclear. The specimen comprised blood, sampled from a patient whose treatment included radiotherapy and nephrectomy. The CDR3 DNA follows: TGTGCCAGCAGCCAGTTGACGCAGGTGAAAACAGATACGCAGTATTTT. The encoded protein is CASSQLTQVKTDTQYF.